These 8 T cell receptor beta chains share one sample of origin, sequenced in a study of T cells in Graves' hyperthyroidism and ophthalmopathy (dated by TCRdb to 2018 to 2020). Library preparation was by multiplex PCR. The instrument was an Illumina HiSeq 2000. The TCR beta CDR3 regions were amplified from RNA transcripts. The TCR CDR3 was subjected to a first round of RT-PCR using the HTBI primer set and the Qiagen OneStep RT-PCR kit. TCRdb's own reprocessing of the public reads used fastp at Q25 and MiXCR and kept productive beta chains. Entries are consolidated by CDR3 protein sequence, retaining the most common genes and DNA. Here the sample has around 600,000 distinct CDR3 sequences; about 14% occur a single time. Roughly an eighth of the sample is taken by the ten largest. The sample consisted of blood. The receptors come from a woman aged 45-65 years with Graves' ophthalmopathy.

This clonotype has only a few counts. CDR3 in amino acids: CASTGPAGGADTGELFF. CDR3 nucleotides: TGTGCCAGTACCGGACCCGCAGGGGGCGCTGACACCGGGGAGCTGTTTTTT. The rearrangement uses TRBV19 and TRBJ2-2; 8 bases agree with TRBD1. Trimming took 7 bases from V and 3 from J; bases not matched to a gene: 13. The CDR3 has 17 residues. From germline, CDR1 is LNHDA and CDR2 SQIVND (reference sequence). Combining the CDR3 with reference TRBV19 and TRBJ2-2 gives the whole variable domain DGGITQSPKYLFRKEGQNVTLSCEQNLNHDAMYWYRQDPGQGLRLIYYSQIVNDFQKGDIAEGYSVSREKKESFPLTVTSAQKNPTAFYLCASTGPAGGADTGELFFGEGSRLTVL.

Points on this clonotype: This clone may be a read error of a much larger clone one base away. V usage is TRBV20-1 and J usage is TRBJ1-2; tentatively, D is TRBD1 (5 bases). V lost 1 base and J 4 bases, leaving 16 bases between the germline ends. The CDR3 extends over 15 amino acids. The germline V gene encodes CDR1 DFQATT and CDR2 SNEGSKA (reference sequence). The CDR3 nucleotides are TGCAGTGCTAGAGTCGACAGTGGAATAGGCTATGGCTACACCTTC. Translating it yields CSARVDSGIGYGYTF.

In this sample, this clonotype turned up many times. The chain has TRBV12-3 or TRBV12-4 and TRBJ2-7; the match to TRBD2 covers 7 bases. The CDR3 runs to 13 residues. V shed 6 bases and J 3 bases; nucleotides not matched to a gene: 5. The CDR3, as DNA: TGTGCCAGCAGCACTCTAGCGGACTACGAGCAGTACTTC. Its translation: CASSTLADYEQYF.

This clonotype was seen only once. Because the CDR3's place on the DNA is in doubt, the DNA is left out and the CDR3 is given as listed by TCRdb. This chain connects TRBV10-3 to TRBJ2-7. The length of the CDR3 is 18 amino acids, counting both ends. The V gene's germline CDR1 is ENHRY and CDR2 SYGVKD. CDR3 region: CTVYFCAIARFSSYEQYF.

The V and J genes are TRBV4-3 and TRBJ2-1; TRBD2 matches at 10 bases. The CDR3 sequence is 16 residues long. From germline, CDR1 is LGHNA and CDR2 YSLEER. After removal of 1 base from V and 5 bases from J, the junction contained 5 bases not matched to a gene. The CDR3 here is CASSQGLAGVNNEQFF. In nucleotides, the CDR3 is TGCGCCAGCAGCCAAGGTCTAGCGGGAGTGAACAATGAGCAGTTCTTC.

The table lists this clonotype with a few counts. This chain uses TRBV27 with TRBJ2-7, with D perhaps matching TRBD2 (5 bases). V lost 3 bases and J lost 3, with 12 bases in between. Per the germline V gene, CDR1 is MNHEY and CDR2 is SMNVEV (reference sequence). The CDR3 length is 14 residues. This chain's CDR3 is CASSLRGNNYEQYF. In DNA form, the CDR3 reads TGTGCCAGCAGTTTGAGAGGGAACAACTACGAGCAGTACTTC.

The chain carries TRBV6-1 and TRBJ2-3; no clear D. The CDR3 covers 13 residues. V lost 8 bases and J lost 0, with 9 bases in between. In germline, CDR1 is MNHNS, CDR2 SASEGT. The CDR3 DNA is TGTGCCAGCTCCAGGTATAGCACAGATACGCAGTATTTT. Translated, it gives CASSRYSTDTQYF.

Ten or more counts support this clonotype. The chain employs TRBV28 and TRBJ1-1, with 8 bases lining up with TRBD1. This CDR3 comprises 16 residues. Trimming cost V 4 bases and J 5 bases; bases outside gene matches: 12. Per germline, CDR1 MDHEN and CDR2 SYDVKM. The CDR3 spells CASSSTDRGSGTEAFF. In nucleotides, the CDR3 is TGTGCCAGCAGTTCGACAGACAGGGGAAGTGGTACTGAAGCTTTCTTT.